The 13 T cell receptor beta chains given below trace back to one sample, sequenced in a study of T cells expressing NK-cell markers. Using the 5' RACE reads, TCRdb records one entry per CDR3 protein without DNA. The repertoire shows 300,000 or so distinct CDR3 sequences; the top ten hold more than 3.5%. Sequencing was carried out using blood T cells: a sorted CD56 or NKG2C T cell subset, CD4+ or CD8+ T cells, or bulk PBMC T cells (not recorded which). These receptor sequences come from a woman aged 18-70 years in good health.

The gene calls are TRBV6-1 and TRBJ1-1; TCRdb outputs TRBD1, but without DNA this stays unchecked. The V gene's germline CDR1 is MNHNS and CDR2 SASEGT. CDR3 length equals 15 residues. The CDR3 protein is CASSVERGENTEAFF.

V gene TRBV29-1 combines with J gene TRBJ2-3; TCRdb indicates TRBD1, and absent DNA this call remains unverified. The CDR3 consists of 13 residues. The germline CDR1 and CDR2 sequences are SQVTM and ANQGSEA. This CDR3 is CSVAGVRTDTQYF.

The genes are TRBV4-3 and TRBJ2-2. The CDR3 is made up of 15 amino acids. Germline V gene data show CDR1 as LGHNA and CDR2 as YSLEER. The CDR3 region is CASSQDGTASRELFF.

Here the CDR3 reads CSGNGGAGKTQYF. The gene calls are TRBV29-1 and TRBJ2-5; TCRdb lists TRBD2, though no DNA is available to test this call. CDR1 is SQVTM and CDR2 is ANQGSEA in the germline V gene. The CDR3 loop spans 13 amino acids.

This chain links TRBV7-8 with TRBJ1-1; the TCRdb call, TRBD1, lacks DNA for checking. This CDR3 comprises 15 residues. The germline V gene has CDR1 SGHVS and CDR2 FQNEAQ. CDR3 in amino acids: CASSQYGQSNTEAFF.

The chain couples TRBV20-1 to TRBJ1-4; lacking DNA, the TRBD1 call made by TCRdb goes unchecked. Germline loops: CDR1 DFQATT, CDR2 SNEGSKA (reference sequence). The CDR3 consists of 14 residues. CDR3 protein: CSASSTGGGEKLFF.

The V gene is TRBV6-1, the J gene TRBJ2-1. Germline assignment: CDR1 MNHNS and CDR2 SASEGT. CDR3 length equals 15 residues. Here the CDR3 reads CASSQQLARYNEQFF.

The CDR3 protein is CSFGPRGGEAFF. The chain carries TRBV29-1 and TRBJ1-1; no DNA is available, so the TRBD1 call from TCRdb remains unchecked. Looked up from germline, CDR1 is SQVTM and CDR2 is ANQGSEA. The CDR3 extends over 12 amino acids.

The CDR3 here is CASSQPGRETQYF. The rearrangement links TRBV3-1 to TRBJ2-5; TCRdb reports TRBD1, a call that lacks DNA to check it against. There are 13 residues in the CDR3. Germline values: CDR1 LGHDT, CDR2 YNNKEL (reference sequence).

The CDR3 loop reads CASSFESLAYNEQFF. V is TRBV5-1 and J is TRBJ2-1. The CDR3 contains 15 residues. Per germline, CDR1 SGHRS and CDR2 YFSETQ.

The chain carries TRBV4-1 and TRBJ1-6; TCRdb outputs TRBD1, but without DNA this stays unchecked. Germline values: CDR1 MGHRA, CDR2 YSYEKL. CDR3 length: 16 amino acids. This CDR3 is CASSQRGDGVNSPLHF.

The V gene is TRBV7-3, the J gene TRBJ2-1; TCRdb picks TRBD2, but there is no DNA to check that call. Germline V lookup: CDR1 SGHTA, CDR2 FQGTGA. There are 16 residues in the CDR3. CDR3 sequence: CASSFTGTSSHNEQFF.

The rearrangement links TRBV15 to TRBJ2-1; the TCRdb D gene call, TRBD2, has no DNA to confirm it. This CDR3 has 13 amino acids. Germline lookup yields CDR1 LNHNV and CDR2 YYDKDF (reference sequence). CDR3 sequence reads: CATSRSSAGEQFF.